This T cell receptor beta chain was sequenced during a study of T-cell reconstitution after alpha-beta-depleted transplantation in children. Germline CDR1 and CDR2: LNHNV and YYDKDF (reference sequence). V dropped 3 bases and J dropped 5; count of bases not matched to a gene: 7. This CDR3 spans 15 amino acids. Preparation of the TCRbeta library used unique molecular identifiers. TCRdb analysed the PCR reads with MiXCR anew, one entry per CDR3 protein. The data hold 600,000 to 800,000 distinct CDR3 sequences, with 13% observed a single time. This clonotype showed up just a few times. The antigen is unknown. Study results and limitations: At around two months after transplant, the alpha-beta T cells were reportedly derived from several hundred expanded clones that came from non-depleted graft cells. Several patients had high TCRbeta diversity at day 60; it came from surviving recipient T cells and thymic progenitors. The authors attributed T-cell counts and diversity one year after transplant mostly to newly produced T cells.

V and J are TRBV15 and TRBJ2-1, with TRBD1 matching 7 bases. The receptor was derived from a girl aged 2 to 9 with congenital amegakaryocytic thrombocytopenia, due to receive a stem cell transplant. The sample was PBMCs, taken before TCRalphabeta/CD19-depleted stem cell transplant. Here the CDR3 reads CATSRGQIINNEQFF. In nucleotides, the CDR3 is TGTGCCACCAGCAGGGGACAGATCATCAACAATGAGCAGTTCTTC.